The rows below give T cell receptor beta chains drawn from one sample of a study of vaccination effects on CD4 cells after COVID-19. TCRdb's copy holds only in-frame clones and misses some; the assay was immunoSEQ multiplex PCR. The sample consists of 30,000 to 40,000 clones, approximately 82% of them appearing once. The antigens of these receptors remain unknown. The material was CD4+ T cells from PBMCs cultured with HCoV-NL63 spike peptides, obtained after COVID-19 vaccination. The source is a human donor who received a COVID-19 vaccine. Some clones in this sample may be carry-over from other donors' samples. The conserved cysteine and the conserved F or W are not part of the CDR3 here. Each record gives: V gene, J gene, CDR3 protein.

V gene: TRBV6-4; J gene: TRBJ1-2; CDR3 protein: ASSEVRSANYGYT
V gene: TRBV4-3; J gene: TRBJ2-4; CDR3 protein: ASSPQGNRGENIQY
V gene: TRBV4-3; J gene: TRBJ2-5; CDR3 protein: ASSQNPHRGNIGTQY
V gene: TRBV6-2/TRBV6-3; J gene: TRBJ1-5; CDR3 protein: ASSRKTGNNQPQH
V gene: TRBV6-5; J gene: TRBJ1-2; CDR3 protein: ASSYETLGNYGYT
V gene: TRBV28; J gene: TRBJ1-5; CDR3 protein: ASSLQRQGSQPQH
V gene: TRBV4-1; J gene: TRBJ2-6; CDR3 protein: ASSARSMTGLLSSGANVLT
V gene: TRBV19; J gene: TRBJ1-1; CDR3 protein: ASRDRRGFTEAF
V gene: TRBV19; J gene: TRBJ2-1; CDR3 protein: ARPGQGENEQF
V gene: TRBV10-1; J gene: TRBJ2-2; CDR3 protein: ASSLGTGQGTGELF
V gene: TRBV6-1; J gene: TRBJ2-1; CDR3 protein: ASSEVRLDRFGNEQF
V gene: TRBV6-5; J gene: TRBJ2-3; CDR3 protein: ASGYANRVADTQY
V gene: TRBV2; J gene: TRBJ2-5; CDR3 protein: ASSVVQDRGPQY
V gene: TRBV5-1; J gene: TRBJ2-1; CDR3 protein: ASTHSSGGNFYNEQF
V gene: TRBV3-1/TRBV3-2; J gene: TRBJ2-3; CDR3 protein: ASSPFGLVGPTQY
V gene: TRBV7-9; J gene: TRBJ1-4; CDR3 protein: ASSLGQGVNEKLF
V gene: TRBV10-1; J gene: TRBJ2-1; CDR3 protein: ASSNDRGREQF
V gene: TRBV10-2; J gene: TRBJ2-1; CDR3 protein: ASRPDSYNEQF
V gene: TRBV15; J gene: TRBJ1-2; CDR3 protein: ATSSSTGQGILNYGYT
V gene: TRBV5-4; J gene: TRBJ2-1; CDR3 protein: ASSRDRYNEQF
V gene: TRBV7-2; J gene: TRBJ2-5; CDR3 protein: ASSFGSGGEETQY
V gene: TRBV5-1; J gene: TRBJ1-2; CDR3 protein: ASSSGPTYGYT